This TCR beta chain was identified in a study of blood T cell repertoires in COVID-19. Study overall: Acute and convalescent COVID-19 specimens originated in the United States, Italy and Spain. T cells, B-cell-depleted T cells, or PBMCs supplied cDNA or gDNA.

This clone was detected only once. The CDR3 is 14 residues long. Germline loops: CDR1 LNHDA, CDR2 SQIVND (reference sequence). V was pared by 3 bases and J by 4 bases, with 12 bases between. Original handling: The assay estimated nucleated cells by amplifying reference gene primers. The data were produced by immunoSEQ multiplex PCR, yet TCRdb's version contains in-frame clones alone and is incomplete. The V and J calls and clone size come from that table; D and trimming were worked out from the DNA. The sample includes around 140,000 clones, about 83% of them seen just once. Recruited during active infection, patients (from Seattle) were subsequently followed longitudinally.

The sample was peripheral blood. The V gene is TRBV19, the J gene TRBJ2-5; D might be TRBD2 (6 bases). The receptor was derived from a man aged 30 to 39 with COVID-19, enrolled during active disease. As DNA, the CDR3 is TGTGCCAGTAGTATGGCGGGAAGTGGAGAGACCCAGTACTTC. It yields the protein CASSMAGSGETQYF.